One sample yielded the 23 T cell receptor beta chains listed below, sequenced in a study of T cells in women clearing cervical HPV infection. Produced via immunoSEQ multiplex PCR; TCRdb's table is partial and in-frame only. The table for this sample gives 20,000 to 25,000 clones. Specimen: blood buffy coat. The receptors shown here come from a woman aged 18-69 years with a cervical HPV16 infection that either progressed to CIN3+ or cleared (not recorded which).

Worth noting for this clone: The read terminates 3 residues before the CDR3 end, so the remaining end is supplied by the germline J gene. This chain connects TRBV23-1 to TRBJ2-3; D is unresolved. TRBV23-1 belongs to the ORF category, with a function that is uncertain. CDR3 length: 10 residues. The CDR3 region is CASSRRAQYF. CDR3 DNA (partial): TGCGCCAGCAGTCGAAGGGCG.

With respect to this clone: The read ends 3 residues early relative to the CDR3; the germline J gene fills the gap. V and J are TRBV7-8 and TRBJ1-1; D may be TRBD1 (5 bases). In germline, CDR1 is SGHVS, CDR2 FQNEAQ. The CDR3 consists of 13 residues. Between the trimmed V and J ends, which lost 1 base and 5 bases, there was a span of 8 bases. The CDR3 protein is CASSLDRGTEAFF. The part of the CDR3 DNA that was read is TGTGCCAGCAGCTTAGATCGGGGGACTGAA.

Concerning this clone: The CDR3 goes on 3 residues after the read ends, and that part is filled in from the germline J gene. The rearrangement joins TRBV28 to TRBJ2-3; the D gene is possibly TRBD2 (5 bases). V lost 2 bases, J lost 6 bases, and 15 bases lay in between. The germline CDR1 and CDR2 sequences are MDHEN and SYDVKM. The CDR3 sequence is 15 residues long. CDR3 bases read: TGTGCCAGCAGTTTAGGACTCCCAAAAGCCGATACG. Protein: CASSLGLPKADT. The complete CDR3 reads CASSLGLPKADTQYF.

As to this clone: The sequence runs out 3 residues before the end of the CDR3; the remainder is reconstructed from the germline J gene. The rearrangement joins TRBV12-3 or TRBV12-4 to TRBJ1-3; tentatively, D is TRBD1 (5 bases). CDR3 length: 17 residues. Trimming cost V 2 bases and J 1 base, with 15 bases left between them. The CDR3 here is CASSLRARVTSGNTIYF. The CDR3 DNA, read in part, is TGTGCCAGCAGTTTAAGGGCCAGGGTAACGTCTGGAAACACC.

This clone is labeled medium-sized based on frequency. The read terminates 3 residues ahead of where the CDR3 ends, so the germline J gene completes it. The rearrangement joins TRBV29-1 to TRBJ2-4; D is possibly TRBD1 (6 bases). This CDR3 region has 14 residues. V lost 7 bases and J 0 bases, leaving 13 bases between the germline ends. Germline CDR1 SQVTM, CDR2 ANQGSEA. CDR3 DNA, as far as it was read: TGCAGCGGCCTGGTAGGGGGAGCCAAAAACATT. This encodes CSGLVGGAKNI. The whole CDR3 protein reads CSGLVGGAKNIQYF.

A remark on this clone: The read falls 3 residues short of the CDR3 end, and the missing part is taken from the germline J gene. The J gene is TRBJ2-2, the V gene TRBV9; D is uncertain. The V end lost 4 bases, the J end lost 5 bases, and 12 bases lay between the germline ends. The CDR3 is 14 amino acids. CDR1 is SGDLS, CDR2 YYNGEE, per germline. Incomplete CDR3 DNA: TGTGCCAGCAGCATAGGCCAAGGGACCGGGGAG. Encoded protein: CASSIGQGTGE. The CDR3 as a whole reads CASSIGQGTGELFF.

On this clone: The DNA ends 3 residues before the CDR3 does, and the rest of the CDR3 is filled in from the germline J gene. The chain has TRBV19 and TRBJ2-7, with TRBD1 matching over 7 bases. CDR1 is LNHDA and CDR2 is SQIVND in the germline V gene (reference sequence). The CDR3 has 14 residues. Trimming at V came to 6 bases and at J to 0 bases, leaving 5 bases not matched to a gene. Incomplete CDR3 DNA: TGTGCCAGTAGAGAGACAGGGCGCTCCTACGAG. This codes for CASRETGRSYE. Given in full, the CDR3 is CASRETGRSYEQYF.

Turning to this clone: The junction does not match germline at one end; this may be a read error. The read is 3 residues too short to cover the CDR3 end, so that end is filled in from the germline J gene. The chain couples TRBV4-2 to TRBJ2-5; TRBD2 matches at 14 bases. This CDR3 is built from 17 residues. The germline V gene has CDR1 LGHNA and CDR2 YNFKEQ. CDR3 bases read: TGCGCCAGCAGCTTCCGACTAGCGGGAGGGCTAGGAGAGACC. Its protein is CASSFRLAGGLGET. The complete CDR3 protein is CASSFRLAGGLGETQYF.

CDR3 residues: CASSQDLAGVGNEQFF. The CDR3 DNA, read in part, is TGTGCCAGCAGCCAAGATTTAGCGGGAGTGGGTAATGAG. This chain links TRBV4-2 with TRBJ2-1, with 9 bases aligning to TRBD2. With the read ending 3 residues before the CDR3 end, the germline J gene is used to fill in that end. Germline lookup yields CDR1 LGHNA and CDR2 YNFKEQ. Losses at the gene ends were 0 bases for V and 7 bases for J; bases not matched to a gene: 7. CDR3 size: 16 residues.

Of note for this clone: The read terminates 3 residues before the CDR3 end, so the remaining end is supplied by the germline J gene. J is TRBJ2-7 and V is TRBV5-1; D possibly corresponds to TRBD1 (6 bases). Germline CDR1 SGHRS, CDR2 YFSETQ. There are 14 residues in the CDR3. The germline V and J ends were trimmed by 4 bases and 5 bases, with 16 bases remaining between them. CDR3: CASSPGVGGHEQYF. CDR3 DNA (partial): TGCGCCAGCAGCCCAGGCGTAGGGGGTCACGAG.

As regards this clone: The missing CDR3 end, 3 residues past where the read stops, is filled in from the germline J gene. The chain is built from TRBV5-1 and TRBJ2-1, with 10 bases lining up with TRBD2. Trimming took 3 bases from V and 6 from J; bases not matched to a gene: 9. This CDR3 has 16 amino acids. Germline loops: CDR1 SGHRS, CDR2 YFSETQ. CDR3 sequence: CASSSSGTSVLNEQFF. The DNA read from the CDR3 is TGCGCCAGCAGCTCTTCCGGGACTAGCGTACTCAATGAG.

For this clone: The read finishes 3 residues shy of the CDR3 end, and the germline J gene is used to complete it. V and J are TRBV4-2 and TRBJ2-1, with 9 bases aligning to TRBD2. There are 16 residues in the CDR3. Germline-derived CDR1 and CDR2 are LGHNA and YNFKEQ. J was trimmed by 7 bases and V by 5 bases; bases with no gene match: 12. The part of the CDR3 DNA that was read is TGTGCCAGCAGCGGCCTGGATAGCGGGAGTTCTAATGAG. Translating it yields CASSGLDSGSSNE. The whole CDR3 sequence reads CASSGLDSGSSNEQFF.

With respect to this clone: The read ends 3 residues shy of where the CDR3 ends; the end is completed using the germline J gene. The chain recombines TRBV28 with TRBJ2-5, with TRBD2 as a possible D gene (5 bases). This CDR3 has 15 residues. Germline CDR1 MDHEN, CDR2 SYDVKM. V was shortened by 3 bases and J by 1 base, with 12 bases between the two germline ends. The DNA read from the CDR3 is TGTGCCAGCAGTTTGGCGGGCGCGGGCCAAGAGACC. It translates to CASSLAGAGQET. The whole CDR3 protein reads CASSLAGAGQETQYF.

In the case of this clone: The DNA ends 3 residues before the CDR3 does, and the rest of the CDR3 is filled in from the germline J gene. J is TRBJ1-2 and V is TRBV2; D is unresolved. The CDR3 runs 16 residues. In germline, CDR1 is SNHLY, CDR2 FYNNEI. The CDR3 sequence: CASSEIAGGTYNEYTF. The covered CDR3 bases are TGTGCCAGCAGTGAAATAGCGGGAGGTACCTACAATGAG.

A word on this clone: The read terminates 3 residues before the CDR3 end, so the remaining end is supplied by the germline J gene. The chain joins TRBV7-9 to TRBJ2-7; 12 nucleotides line up with TRBD2. Germline V gene lookup returns CDR1 SEHNR and CDR2 FQNEAQ (reference sequence). Trimming removed 6 bases from V and 6 bases from J; junction bases left unmatched: 9. The length of the CDR3 is 15 residues. CDR3 protein: CASSAIGLAGTEQYF. Incomplete CDR3 DNA: TGTGCCAGCAGTGCAATCGGACTAGCGGGAACCGAG.

As for this clone: The read stops 3 residues short of the end of the CDR3; the missing end is completed from the germline J gene. The chain employs TRBV12-3 or TRBV12-4 and TRBJ2-2, with 8 bases fitting TRBD2. V lost 8 bases and J lost 3; bases outside the gene matches: 2. The CDR3 covers 13 residues. The part of the CDR3 DNA that was read is TGTGCCAGCGGGCGGGAGGACACCGGGGAG. Protein sequence: CASGREDTGE. Given in full, the CDR3 is CASGREDTGELFF.

With respect to this clone: One junction end disagrees with the germline gene, perhaps due to a read error. The read terminates 3 residues ahead of where the CDR3 ends, so the germline J gene completes it. The chain uses TRBV4-2 and TRBJ2-4, with TRBD1 identical over 11 bases. This CDR3 comprises 18 residues. CDR1 and CDR2 from the germline V gene are LGHNA and YNFKEQ. The CDR3 spells CASSQGQGARPGENIQYF. CDR3 bases read: TGCGCCAGCAGCCAAGGACAGGGGGCGCGGCCGGGCGAAAACATT.

On this clone itself: The CDR3 extends 3 residues past the end of the read, so its final part is completed from the germline J gene. The V gene is TRBV28, the J gene TRBJ1-4; D is perhaps TRBD1 (6 bases). Germline assignment: CDR1 MDHEN and CDR2 SYDVKM. V was clipped by 5 bases and J by 8 bases, with 18 bases between them. This CDR3 comprises 15 residues. Here the CDR3 reads CASSDQGQKNEKLFF. CDR3 DNA, as far as it was read: TGTGCCAGCAGTGACCAGGGACAAAAGAACGAAAAA.

A word on this clone: The CDR3 goes on 3 residues after the read ends, and that part is filled in from the germline J gene. J is TRBJ2-2 and V is TRBV7-2; 11 bases agree with TRBD1. Losses at the gene ends were 4 bases for V and 6 bases for J; bases not matched to a gene: 4. The V gene's germline CDR1 is SGHTA and CDR2 FQGNSA. The CDR3 is made up of 15 amino acids. The CDR3 bases that were read are TGTGCCAGCAGCTCCGGGACAGGGGGATCCGGGGAG. Amino acids: CASSSGTGGSGE. The entire CDR3 is CASSSGTGGSGELFF. Drawing the rest from reference TRBV7-2 and TRBJ2-2, the complete variable domain is GAGVSQSPSNKVTEKGKDVELRCDPISGHTALYWYRQSLGQGLEFLIYFQGNSAPDKSGLPSDRFSAERTGGSVSTLTIQRTQQEDSAVYLCASSSGTGGSGELFFGEGSRLTVL.

With respect to this clone: The observed sequence ends 3 residues before the CDR3 terminus, with the missing tail filled in from the germline J gene. The J gene is TRBJ2-4, the V gene TRBV20-1, with 8 bases lining up with TRBD1. The CDR3 runs 14 residues. Germline V gives CDR1 DFQATT, CDR2 SNEGSKA (reference sequence). Trimming removed 4 bases from V and 9 bases from J; junction bases left unmatched: 11. The CDR3 sequence is CSAMAGGFLSIQYF. The part of the CDR3 DNA that was read is TGCAGTGCTATGGCAGGGGGCTTTTTGAGCATT.

On this clone: The sequenced fragment ends 3 residues before the CDR3 boundary, so the rest is inferred from the germline J gene. The chain is built from TRBV12-3 or TRBV12-4 and TRBJ2-1, with TRBD2 identical over 7 bases. This CDR3 spans 14 amino acids. The junction had 4 bases not matched to a gene; V was cut back by 6 bases and J by 2 bases. The CDR3 is CASRVAGTYNEQFF. The part of the CDR3 DNA that was read is TGTGCCAGCAGAGTAGCGGGTACCTACAATGAG.

On this clone itself: Read coverage stops 3 residues before the CDR3 terminus; the germline J gene supplies the remainder. The rearrangement uses TRBV9 and TRBJ2-4, with D hard to call. This CDR3 has 14 amino acids. Per germline, CDR1 SGDLS and CDR2 YYNGEE. V was pared by 3 bases and J by 0 bases, with 7 bases between. CDR3 residues: CASSATGAKNIQYF. The DNA read from the CDR3 is TGTGCCAGCAGCGCGACGGGAGCCAAAAACATT.

With regard to this clone: The read ends 3 residues early relative to the CDR3; the germline J gene fills the gap. The chain has TRBV5-1 and TRBJ2-5; 7 bases match TRBD2. Germline lookup yields CDR1 SGHRS and CDR2 YFSETQ. The V segment lost 0 bases and the J segment 5 bases; nucleotides outside the gene matches: 4. The CDR3 consists of 14 residues. The sequenced part of the CDR3 DNA is TGCGCCAGCAGCTTGGCAGCGGGAAGGGAGACC. It codes for CASSLAAGRET. The whole CDR3 sequence reads CASSLAAGRETQYF.